The 20 T cell receptor beta chains below all came from one sample that was sequenced in a study of PD-1 blockade in classical Hodgkin lymphoma. Measured with immunoSEQ multiplex PCR; TCRdb has only the in-frame clones, and not every one. Here the sample spans tens of thousands of clones, roughly nine tenths being singletons. Described time point: cycle 4 day 1 (C4D1), after 6 weeks of nivolumab. All patients relapsed after autologous stem cell transplantation, and brentuximab vedotin exposure varied. This material consisted of peripheral blood mononuclear cells (PBMCs), taken before the fourth cycle of nivolumab. These receptors were obtained from a human donor with classical Hodgkin lymphoma.

The chain recombines TRBV7-9 with TRBJ2-7; no firm D call. The germline V gene encodes CDR1 SEHNR and CDR2 FQNEAQ (reference sequence). CDR3 length: 12 amino acids. Trimming took off 10 bases at V and 2 bases at J, with 12 bases between the two ends. The CDR3 protein is CATSDAAYEQYF. CDR3 DNA sequence: TGTGCCACCTCGGACGCAGCCTACGAGCAGTACTTC.

This clone was recorded a few times. CDR3 protein: CASSEQGRYGYTF. The CDR3 DNA reads as TGTGCCAGCAGTGAGCAGGGGAGGTATGGCTACACCTTC. This chain links TRBV2 with TRBJ1-2, with a tentative D call TRBD1 (6 bases). The CDR3 contains 13 residues. Germline CDR1 reads SNHLY; CDR2 reads FYNNEI. With 3 bases removed from V and 5 bases from J, the gap between germline ends came to 10 bases.

This clone was detected only a few times. The chain couples TRBV19 to TRBJ1-6; D is ambiguous. This CDR3 has 13 amino acids. The V end was cut by 10 bases, the J end by 3 bases, with 10 bases between. Germline V lookup: CDR1 LNHDA, CDR2 SQIVND (reference sequence). The CDR3 reads CATQGDYNSPLHF. DNA of the CDR3: TGTGCCACCCAAGGCGACTATAATTCACCCCTCCACTTT.

The chain has TRBV18 and TRBJ2-1; 8 bases match TRBD1. Trimming at V came to 3 bases and at J to 1 base, leaving 11 bases not matched to a gene. The CDR3 consists of 18 residues. CDR1 is KGHSH, CDR2 LQKENI, per germline. CDR3 residues: CASSPNPRTGSSYNEQFF. The CDR3 nucleotides read TGTGCCAGCTCACCCAATCCCCGGACAGGGTCTTCCTACAATGAGCAGTTCTTC. Complete variable domain (other parts from reference TRBV18 and TRBJ2-1): NAGVMQNPRHLVRRRGQEARLRCSPMKGHSHVYWYRQLPEEGLKFMVYLQKENIIDESGMPKERFSAEFPKEGPSILRIQQVVRGDSAAYFCASSPNPRTGSSYNEQFFGPGTRLTVL.

V is TRBV30 and J is TRBJ2-3; D may correspond to TRBD1 or TRBD2 (5 bases each). V was trimmed by 2 bases and J by 3 bases, leaving 12 bases between them. Germline-derived CDR1 and CDR2 are GTSNPN and SVGIG (reference sequence). The CDR3 sequence is 14 residues long. CDR3 bases: TGTGCCTGGAGTATCGGGGCCGGGACAGATACGCAGTATTTT. It is translated as CAWSIGAGTDTQYF.

The chain recombines TRBV7-3 with TRBJ2-2; 13 bases agree with TRBD2. Per germline, CDR1 SGHTA and CDR2 FQGTGA. V lost 5 bases and J lost 0; bases outside the gene matches: 12. The length of the CDR3 is 20 residues. The DNA for the CDR3 is TGTGCCAGCAGCCAAACAGTCCTGGGACTAGCGGGGACGAACACCGGGGAGCTGTTTTTT. It translates to CASSQTVLGLAGTNTGELFF.

CDR3 loop: CSARGGLEPFF. In DNA form, the CDR3 reads TGCAGTGCTAGAGGGGGACTAGAACCGTTCTTC. The chain combines TRBV20-1 with TRBJ2-1, with 8 positions matching TRBD2. J gave up 15 bases and V 1 base, and 5 bases lay outside the gene matches. Germline CDR1 DFQATT, CDR2 SNEGSKA (reference sequence). This CDR3 contains 11 residues.

This clone was counted a few times. The chain is built from TRBV6-5 and TRBJ1-6; TRBD1 matches at 8 bases. CDR1 is MNHEY and CDR2 is SVGAGI in the germline V gene. V was pared by 6 bases and J by 7 bases, with 8 bases of the junction left unmatched. The CDR3 is 15 amino acids. CDR3 nucleotides: TGTGCCAGCAGATCCGCGACAGGGGTGAATTCACCCCTCCACTTT. Its protein is CASRSATGVNSPLHF.

A single count supports this clone. The CDR3 coding sequence is TGCGCCAGCAGCTTGGGTACAGGGAACAACTATGGCTACACCTTC. Translated, it gives CASSLGTGNNYGYTF. V is TRBV5-1 and J is TRBJ1-2; the D gene is possibly TRBD1 (6 bases). CDR1 and CDR2 from the germline V gene are SGHRS and YFSETQ. V was trimmed by 0 bases and J by 2 bases, leaving 11 bases between them. The CDR3 loop spans 15 amino acids.

The chain's CDR3 is CASSLQTYNEQFF. CDR3 DNA: TGTGCCAGCAGTTTACAGACCTACAATGAGCAGTTCTTC. This rearrangement joins TRBV28 to TRBJ2-1; D remains unclear. CDR1 MDHEN and CDR2 SYDVKM come from the germline V gene. The CDR3 is 13 residues long. Trimming removed 2 bases from V and 2 bases from J, with 4 bases in between.

V usage is TRBV28 and J usage is TRBJ2-1; 14 nucleotides align to TRBD2. The CDR3 contains 17 residues. After removal of 4 bases from V and 1 base from J, the junction contained 3 bases not matched to a gene. Germline V CDR1 and CDR2: MDHEN, SYDVKM. The CDR3, as DNA: TGTGCCAGCAGTTCCAGACTAGCGGGGGGGTCCTACAATGAGCAGTTCTTC. This translates into CASSSRLAGGSYNEQFF. Drawing the rest from reference TRBV28 and TRBJ2-1, the complete variable domain is DVKVTQSSRYLVKRTGEKVFLECVQDMDHENMFWYRQDPGLGLRLIYFSYDVKMKEKGDIPEGYSVSREKKERFSLILESASTNQTSMYLCASSSRLAGGSYNEQFFGPGTRLTVL.

J is TRBJ1-4 and V is TRBV7-9; a possible D gene is TRBD1 (5 bases). CDR3 length: 15 residues. Trimming stripped 1 base from V and 8 bases from J, with 14 bases between. Germline V gene data show CDR1 as SEHNR and CDR2 as FQNEAQ (reference sequence). Written as DNA, the CDR3 is TGTGCCAGCAGCTTAGGGGCTGGGGGGATGGAAAAACTGTTTTTT. It yields the protein CASSLGAGGMEKLFF.

V is TRBV7-2 and J is TRBJ2-3, with 12 nucleotides matching TRBD2. CDR1 is SGHTA, CDR2 FQGNSA, per germline. Trimming took 5 bases from V and 3 from J; bases not matched to a gene: 15. The CDR3 has 19 residues. The CDR3 DNA sequence: TGTGCCAGCAGCCCCCGGGGTACTAGCGGGGGGCGAAGTACAGATACGCAGTATTTT. Its protein product is CASSPRGTSGGRSTDTQYF. Filled out from reference TRBV7-2 and TRBJ2-3, the complete variable domain reads GAGVSQSPSNKVTEKGKDVELRCDPISGHTALYWYRQSLGQGLEFLIYFQGNSAPDKSGLPSDRFSAERTGGSVSTLTIQRTQQEDSAVYLCASSPRGTSGGRSTDTQYFGPGTRLTVL.

This chain links TRBV23-1 with TRBJ1-1, with 7 bases identical to TRBD1. TRBV23-1 is sorted into the ORF group, with uncertain function. With 3 bases clipped from V and 7 bases from J, the junction kept 17 bases outside the gene matches. The CDR3 loop spans 17 amino acids. The CDR3: CASSHICVLGQSFEAFF. The CDR3 nucleotides read TGCGCCAGCAGTCATATCTGCGTATTGGGACAGTCATTTGAAGCTTTCTTT.

This chain joins TRBV5-1 and TRBJ2-3, with 11 nucleotides matching TRBD2. The CDR3 has 16 residues. V shed 0 bases and J 4 bases; nucleotides not matched to a gene: 4. Germline V gives CDR1 SGHRS, CDR2 YFSETQ. In nucleotides, the CDR3 is TGCGCCAGCAGCTTGGCGCTTAGCGGGGGGGCAGATACGCAGTATTTT. Its translation: CASSLALSGGADTQYF.

This chain joins TRBV9 and TRBJ1-1; 9 nucleotides agree with TRBD1. Germline lookup yields CDR1 SGDLS and CDR2 YYNGEE. This CDR3 comprises 15 residues. Trimming at V came to 7 bases and at J to 1 base, leaving 8 bases not matched to a gene. The CDR3 DNA sequence: TGTGCCAGCGGGGGACAGGGCGACGGGAACACTGAAGCTTTCTTT. As protein: CASGGQGDGNTEAFF.

CDR3 DNA sequence: TGCGCCAGCAGCTTGGTAGGGTTCTCGGCGAACACCGGGGAGCTGTTTTTT. Translation gives CASSLVGFSANTGELFF. The chain uses TRBV5-1 and TRBJ2-2; D not resolved. V was pared by 0 bases and J by 0 bases, with 12 bases between. This CDR3 has 17 residues. The V gene's germline CDR1 is SGHRS and CDR2 YFSETQ. Based on the CDR3 plus reference TRBV5-1 and TRBJ2-2, the full variable domain is KAGVTQTPRYLIKTRGQQVTLSCSPISGHRSVSWYQQTPGQGLQFLFEYFSETQRNKGNFPGRFSGRQFSNSRSEMNVSTLELGDSALYLCASSLVGFSANTGELFFGEGSRLTVL.

A single count supports this clone. V and J are TRBV7-2 and TRBJ2-3; possible D gene TRBD1, 7 bases. The CDR3 runs to 16 residues. The germline gives CDR1 SGHTA, CDR2 FQGNSA. Deletions cut 4 bases from V and 2 bases from J, with 16 bases between. The CDR3 DNA is TGTGCCAGCAGCTCAGGGGGGCGTCTGGACACAGATACGCAGTATTTT. Translation: CASSSGGRLDTDTQYF.

The V and J genes are TRBV18 and TRBJ1-1, with D hard to call. V lost 3 bases to trimming and J lost 1 base, with 6 bases between them. From germline, CDR1 is KGHSH and CDR2 LQKENI. There are 13 residues in the CDR3. The CDR3 region is CASSPTTNTEAFF. As DNA, the CDR3 is TGTGCCAGCTCACCTACGACGAACACTGAAGCTTTCTTT.

V is TRBV13 and J is TRBJ2-7, with 7 bases matching TRBD1. The germline gives CDR1 PRHDT, CDR2 FYEKMQ (reference sequence). There are 17 residues in the CDR3. The ends lost 4 bases at V and 3 bases at J; junction bases unmatched: 15. CDR3 coding DNA: TGTGCCAGCAGCTCCCGCATCGACAGGGCCGGCGACTACGAGCAGTACTTC. Protein: CASSSRIDRAGDYEQYF.